The 25 T cell receptor beta chains presented below share a single source sample, sequenced in a study of blood T cell repertoires in COVID-19. Profiled with immunoSEQ multiplex PCR; TCRdb holds only in-frame clones, not every one. The table includes approximately 330,000 clones, roughly 90% detected once. Sequenced input: peripheral blood. Receptor source: a man aged 30 to 45 with COVID-19, enrolled during active disease.

V gene TRBV7-9 combines with J gene TRBJ2-7; D perhaps matches TRBD1 (5 bases). The CDR3 extends over 14 amino acids. The germline gives CDR1 SEHNR, CDR2 FQNEAQ (reference sequence). Trimming took 4 bases from V and 3 from J, leaving 13 bases between them. The CDR3 sequence: CASSSTGYYYEQYF. The CDR3 bases are TGTGCCAGCAGCTCAACAGGTTACTACTACGAGCAGTACTTC.

The genes are TRBV9 and TRBJ1-1; 11 bases agree with TRBD1. V dropped 0 bases and J dropped 4; count of bases not matched to a gene: 11. From germline, CDR1 is SGDLS and CDR2 YYNGEE. This CDR3 comprises 18 residues. This chain's CDR3 is CASSVARTGGVLGTEAFF. In DNA, the CDR3 is TGTGCCAGCAGCGTAGCTAGGACAGGGGGCGTTTTGGGCACTGAAGCTTTCTTT.

The chain carries TRBV15 and TRBJ2-7; D perhaps matches TRBD2 (5 bases). The CDR3 loop spans 13 amino acids. V lost 0 bases and J lost 6, with 9 bases in between. Germline CDR1 reads LNHNV; CDR2 reads YYDKDF (reference sequence). The CDR3 reads CATSRDLGGEQYF. CDR3 sequence (DNA): TGTGCCACCAGCAGAGATCTCGGAGGCGAGCAGTACTTC.

This chain links TRBV28 with TRBJ1-1; no clear D gene. Germline V gene sequence: CDR1 MDHEN, CDR2 SYDVKM. Trimming removed 5 bases from V and 4 bases from J, with 17 bases in between. The CDR3 contains 15 residues. In nucleotides, the CDR3 is TGTGCCAGCAGTCCGAAAGCCCGACTTTTCACTGAAGCTTTCTTT. The encoded protein is CASSPKARLFTEAFF.

This rearrangement joins TRBV19 to TRBJ1-1; 7 nucleotides align to TRBD1. The germline V gene encodes CDR1 LNHDA and CDR2 SQIVND (reference sequence). The CDR3 length is 17 residues. Unmatched junction bases numbered 22, after V lost 5 bases and J lost 10 bases. In DNA, the CDR3 is TGTGCCAGTAGTTGGGACCGAGGGGGCGGGTCGGAAGTCGGAGCTTTCTTT. Protein product: CASSWDRGGGSEVGAFF.

This clone was seen only once. The chain's CDR3 is CASSFSGQTGELFF. CDR3 in DNA: TGTGCCAGCAGCTTCAGCGGACAGACCGGGGAGCTGTTTTTT. V usage is TRBV7-9 and J usage is TRBJ2-2; D perhaps matches TRBD1 (6 bases). This CDR3 contains 14 residues. The germline CDR1 and CDR2 sequences are SEHNR and FQNEAQ (reference sequence). Trimming shortened V by 3 bases and J by 5 bases, and 10 bases separated the two germline ends.

The chain combines TRBV7-8 with TRBJ2-7; TRBD2 might be the D (7 bases). Germline CDR1 reads SGHVS; CDR2 reads FQNEAQ. The length of the CDR3 is 14 residues. Trimming removed 2 bases from V and 2 bases from J, with 10 bases in between. This chain's CDR3 is CASSLRGGTYEQYF. CDR3 coding DNA: TGTGCCAGCAGCTTAAGGGGGGGCACCTACGAGCAGTACTTC.

Remarks on this clone: The limits of the CDR3 on the DNA are not certain, so only TCRdb's listed CDR3 is given. The V and J genes are TRBV7-9 and TRBJ1-4; the table's D call, TRBD1, was not checked against the DNA. Including both end residues, the CDR3 is 12 amino acids long. CDR1 and CDR2 (germline): SEHNR, FQNEAQ (reference sequence). CDR3 in amino acids: CASSFGQGSLFF.

In its sample, this clone was seen once. The V call is TRBV6-5, the J call TRBJ1-2; 7 bases map to TRBD1. The J segment lost 6 bases and the V segment lost 1 base, leaving 5 bases of the junction unmatched. Germline V gene data show CDR1 as MNHEY and CDR2 as SVGAGI. The CDR3 consists of 14 residues. CDR3 in DNA: TGTGCCAGCAGTTACTTGACAGGGAAGAATGGCTACACCTTC. It encodes CASSYLTGKNGYTF.

The V and J genes are TRBV7-2 and TRBJ2-7, with 8 bases identical to TRBD1. Germline values: CDR1 SGHTA, CDR2 FQGNSA. V dropped 5 bases and J dropped 5; count of bases not matched to a gene: 11. The CDR3 runs to 15 residues. CDR3 in amino acids: CASSPQTGVINEQYF. CDR3 sequence (DNA): TGTGCCAGCAGCCCGCAGACAGGGGTTATCAACGAGCAGTACTTC.

The chain employs TRBV5-5 and TRBJ2-2; weak D call: TRBD2 (6 bases). The CDR3 has 13 amino acids. V lost 0 bases and J lost 8, with 8 bases in between. The germline V gene encodes CDR1 SGHKS and CDR2 YYEKEE (reference sequence). The CDR3 coding sequence is TGTGCCAGCAGCTTGGTGGCGGGAGGGGAGCTGTTTTTT. It yields the protein CASSLVAGGELFF.

The CDR3 sequence is CASMTGGDEAFF. In DNA, the CDR3 is TGTGCCAGCATGACAGGGGGCGACGAAGCTTTCTTT. The chain is built from TRBV2 and TRBJ1-1; TRBD1 matches 10 bases. The CDR3 covers 12 residues. CDR1 is SNHLY, CDR2 FYNNEI, per germline. Trimming removed 7 bases from V and 8 bases from J; junction bases left unmatched: 4.

This chain connects TRBV5-1 to TRBJ2-2; D perhaps matches TRBD1 (5 bases). Germline V gene lookup returns CDR1 SGHRS and CDR2 YFSETQ. With 3 bases removed from V and 0 bases from J, the gap between germline ends came to 15 bases. CDR3 length equals 17 residues. CDR3 loop: CASSSRVGRANTGELFF. The CDR3 nucleotides read TGCGCCAGCAGCTCCAGGGTGGGCAGGGCGAACACCGGGGAGCTGTTTTTT.

This rearrangement joins TRBV19 to TRBJ2-4, with TRBD1 as a possible D gene (5 bases). V was shortened by 6 bases and J by 0 bases, with 15 bases between the two germline ends. The CDR3 has 16 residues. The germline CDR1 and CDR2 sequences are LNHDA and SQIVND (reference sequence). The CDR3 protein is CASSPRQTLAKNIQYF. CDR3 DNA: TGTGCCAGTAGCCCGAGACAGACACTAGCCAAAAACATTCAGTACTTC.

The J gene is TRBJ2-7, the V gene TRBV5-1; 8 nucleotides match TRBD2. Germline values: CDR1 SGHRS, CDR2 YFSETQ. The CDR3 sequence is 16 residues long. J gave up 3 bases and V 3 bases, and 11 bases lay outside the gene matches. The CDR3 sequence is CASSSSGTSGIYEQYF. The CDR3 coding sequence is TGCGCCAGCAGCTCTTCCGGGACTAGTGGGATCTACGAGCAGTACTTC.

V is TRBV18 and J is TRBJ2-3, with 11 bases identical to TRBD2. The germline CDR1 and CDR2 sequences are KGHSH and LQKENI. The CDR3 extends over 15 amino acids. V was clipped by 7 bases and J by 6 bases; unmatched bases: 9. The CDR3 DNA is TGTGCCAGCTTTCCGGGACTAGCGGTCCGGGATACGCAGTATTTT. It specifies CASFPGLAVRDTQYF.

V and J are TRBV7-9 and TRBJ2-7, with 7 bases aligning to TRBD1. CDR1 is SEHNR, CDR2 FQNEAQ, per germline (reference sequence). With V trimmed by 1 base and J by 1 base, 1 base remained unmatched. The CDR3 length is 14 residues. CDR3 sequence (DNA): TGTGCCAGCAGCTTAGGGGGACAGTCCTACGAGCAGTACTTC. Protein product: CASSLGGQSYEQYF.

V gene TRBV6-2 or TRBV6-3 combines with J gene TRBJ2-7; the D gene is possibly TRBD2 (7 bases). V dropped 2 bases and J dropped 3 bases, with 20 bases sitting between them. The CDR3 consists of 17 residues. Germline values: CDR1 MNHEY, CDR2 SVGEGT. The CDR3 coding sequence is TGTGCCAGCAGTTACCCTAGGGGGGGACCTAATTTCTACGAGCAGTACTTC. This codes for CASSYPRGGPNFYEQYF.

J is TRBJ2-7 and V is TRBV30; D perhaps matches TRBD2 (7 bases). Germline CDR1 GTSNPN, CDR2 SVGIG (reference sequence). The V end lost 5 bases, the J end lost 3 bases, and 14 bases lay between the germline ends. The CDR3 spans 13 residues. CDR3 sequence: CAWGSGDYYEQYF. The CDR3 DNA sequence: TGTGCCTGGGGGTCAGGGGACTACTACGAGCAGTACTTC.

The rearrangement uses TRBV27 and TRBJ1-1; possible D gene TRBD1, 6 bases. Trimming took 6 bases from V and 11 from J, leaving 19 bases between them. The CDR3 is made up of 13 amino acids. Germline values: CDR1 MNHEY, CDR2 SMNVEV (reference sequence). CDR3 in DNA: TGTGCCAGCAGCCTACAACGCAGGGGATGGGCTTTCTTT. This sequence encodes CASSLQRRGWAFF.

J is TRBJ2-2 and V is TRBV2, with TRBD2 identical over 14 bases. Unmatched junction bases numbered 7, after V lost 5 bases and J lost 5 bases. Germline V gives CDR1 SNHLY, CDR2 FYNNEI. The length of the CDR3 is 17 residues. The CDR3 is CASSWTSGGFFTGELFF. The DNA of the CDR3 is TGTGCCAGCAGTTGGACTAGCGGGGGGTTCTTTACCGGGGAGCTGTTTTTT.

V is TRBV19 and J is TRBJ2-1; TRBD1 might be the D (6 bases). With 9 bases removed from V and 1 base from J, the gap between germline ends came to 10 bases. This CDR3 spans 13 amino acids. Germline loops: CDR1 LNHDA, CDR2 SQIVND (reference sequence). The CDR3 reads CASLDRSYNEQFF. CDR3 in DNA: TGTGCCAGCCTGGACAGATCCTACAATGAGCAGTTCTTC.

V and J are TRBV19 and TRBJ2-3, with 15 bases that match TRBD2. Trimming cost V 4 bases and J 5 bases; bases outside gene matches: 10. This CDR3 spans 18 amino acids. The germline gives CDR1 LNHDA, CDR2 SQIVND (reference sequence). This chain's CDR3 is CASSTGLAGGPRLDTQYF. Here the CDR3 DNA reads TGTGCCAGTAGTACCGGACTAGCGGGAGGGCCGAGGTTAGATACGCAGTATTTT.

The chain employs TRBV7-2 and TRBJ1-5; D perhaps matches TRBD1 (5 bases). CDR3 length: 16 residues. V lost 3 bases to trimming and J lost 0 bases, with 12 bases between them. Germline loops: CDR1 SGHTA, CDR2 FQGNSA. CDR3 in amino acids: CASSFLGHNSNQPQHF. As DNA, the CDR3 is TGTGCCAGCAGCTTCTTAGGACACAATAGCAATCAGCCCCAGCATTTT. The entire variable domain, with the rest obtained from reference TRBV7-2 and TRBJ1-5, is as follows: GAGVSQSPSNKVTEKGKDVELRCDPISGHTALYWYRQSLGQGLEFLIYFQGNSAPDKSGLPSDRFSAERTGGSVSTLTIQRTQQEDSAVYLCASSFLGHNSNQPQHFGDGTRLSIL.

The chain joins TRBV5-1 to TRBJ2-1; perhaps TRBD2 as D (5 bases). This CDR3 is 14 amino acids long. Between the trimmed V and J ends, which lost 3 bases and 2 bases, there was a span of 9 bases. CDR1 is SGHRS, CDR2 YFSETQ, per germline. The CDR3 here is CASSSSGTYNEQFF. CDR3 coding DNA: TGCGCCAGCAGCTCCTCCGGGACCTACAATGAGCAGTTCTTC.